The 27 T cell receptor beta chains below come from one sample, sequenced in a study of graft-versus-host responses after intestinal transplantation (TCRdb year 2021). Read against the paper, the sample's time point label means: cells obtained before transplantation from donor or recipient. No antigens are known for them. The library was generated by the immunoSEQ multiplex PCR assay. This is the immuneACCESS table as TCRdb keeps it, with only in-frame sequences that have V and J called. A part of the clones is gone; compared with another copy, unresolved V genes explain less than half, and the rest is unexplained. The sample yields tens of thousands of clones; 90% were counted once. About 1.7% of the sample belongs to the ten largest clones. This material consisted of unstimulated CD8+ T cells sorted from spleen or lymph node cells, taken before transplant. The receptors originated from a human donor who was the organ donor for an intestinal transplant.

The CDR3 nucleotides read TGCAGCGTCCCCCGGACAGGACTCTATGGCTACACCTTC. This sequence encodes CSVPRTGLYGYTF. The chain joins TRBV29-1 to TRBJ1-2, with 7 bases lining up with TRBD1. Germline V CDR1 and CDR2: SQVTM, ANQGSEA. The CDR3 totals 13 residues. The J segment lost 4 bases and the V segment lost 6 bases, leaving 8 bases of the junction unmatched.

The chain uses TRBV5-4 and TRBJ1-5; D possibly corresponds to TRBD1 (6 bases). Germline V CDR1 and CDR2: SGHNT, YYREEE (reference sequence). The CDR3 runs 13 residues. The V end lost 3 bases, the J end lost 7 bases, and 11 bases lay between the germline ends. The CDR3: CASSWNTGQPQHF. For the CDR3, the DNA is TGTGCCAGCAGCTGGAATACAGGGCAGCCCCAGCATTTT.

The chain uses TRBV28 and TRBJ2-3; 10 bases match TRBD2. The V and J ends lost 3 bases and 4 bases, in that order; junction bases with no gene match: 10. This CDR3 spans 17 amino acids. In germline, CDR1 is MDHEN, CDR2 SYDVKM. This chain's CDR3 is CASSFASGSPGADTQYF. In DNA, the CDR3 is TGTGCCAGCAGTTTCGCTAGCGGGAGCCCTGGGGCAGATACGCAGTATTTT.

The table lists this clone with a count of one. The chain recombines TRBV6-6 with TRBJ2-1; TRBD1 is a possible D gene (5 bases). The CDR3 length is 14 residues. Germline loops: CDR1 MNHNY, CDR2 SVGAGI (reference sequence). V dropped 3 bases and J dropped 5 bases, with 11 bases sitting between them. CDR3 nucleotide sequence: TGTGCCAGCAGTTATCAGGACACCAACAATGAGCAGTTCTTC. Its protein is CASSYQDTNNEQFF.

V is TRBV18 and J is TRBJ2-3, with D possibly matching TRBD2 (5 bases). Looked up from germline, CDR1 is KGHSH and CDR2 is LQKENI. Trimming stripped 6 bases from V and 1 base from J, with 14 bases between. The CDR3 has 15 amino acids. The CDR3 loop is CASSRTRKGTDTQYF. The CDR3, as DNA: TGTGCCAGCTCTCGCACTAGGAAGGGCACAGATACGCAGTATTTT. Looking up the rest from reference TRBV18 and TRBJ2-3 gives the full variable domain: NAGVMQNPRHLVRRRGQEARLRCSPMKGHSHVYWYRQLPEEGLKFMVYLQKENIIDESGMPKERFSAEFPKEGPSILRIQQVVRGDSAAYFCASSRTRKGTDTQYFGPGTRLTVL.

The chain combines TRBV5-1 with TRBJ1-3, with D uncertain. CDR1 is SGHRS and CDR2 is YFSETQ in the germline V gene. Trimming shortened V by 0 bases and J by 0 bases, and 13 bases separated the two germline ends. The CDR3 has 17 amino acids. CDR3 residues: CASSLAYIRNSGNTIYF. In DNA, the CDR3 is TGCGCCAGCAGCTTGGCCTATATCCGAAACTCTGGAAACACCATATATTTT.

This rearrangement joins TRBV19 to TRBJ1-1; perhaps TRBD1 as D (5 bases). Deletions cut 6 bases from V and 6 bases from J, with 17 bases between. This CDR3 is built from 14 residues. CDR1 LNHDA and CDR2 SQIVND come from the germline V gene (reference sequence). The CDR3 coding sequence is TGTGCCAGTAGGCGAGCCACAGGTATCCCTGAAGCTTTCTTT. Translated, it gives CASRRATGIPEAFF.

J is TRBJ2-5 and V is TRBV27; TRBD1 might be the D (6 bases). This CDR3 has 14 residues. The germline gives CDR1 MNHEY, CDR2 SMNVEV (reference sequence). The V and J ends lost 6 bases and 11 bases respectively, with 22 bases between them. The CDR3 nucleotides are TGTGCCAGCAGGCCTACTGGGGGCCTACGAGGGCAGTACTTC. Translating gives CASRPTGGLRGQYF.

V and J are TRBV7-9 and TRBJ2-2; 10 nucleotides agree with TRBD2. Germline CDR1 is SEHNR and CDR2 is FQNEAQ (reference sequence). V gave up 6 bases and J gave up 0 bases; unmatched junction bases: 4. The CDR3 runs to 16 residues. CDR3 DNA: TGTGCCAGCAGTCCACTAGCGGGATCGAACACCGGGGAGCTGTTTTTT. Translating gives CASSPLAGSNTGELFF.

This clone was seen only a few times. This chain uses TRBV7-9 with TRBJ1-1; a possible D gene is TRBD1 (5 bases). CDR3 length equals 13 residues. Looked up from germline, CDR1 is SEHNR and CDR2 is FQNEAQ (reference sequence). Trimming stripped 5 bases from V and 4 bases from J, with 11 bases between. The CDR3 region is CASSHRQSTEAFF. CDR3 nucleotide sequence: TGTGCCAGCAGCCATCGACAGTCCACTGAAGCTTTCTTT.

The CDR3 region is CASNLGRIYSYEQYF. CDR3 DNA: TGTGCCAGCAATCTGGGGAGGATCTACTCCTACGAGCAGTACTTC. The chain links TRBV28 to TRBJ2-7, with D tentatively TRBD2 (6 bases). Germline V gene data show CDR1 as MDHEN and CDR2 as SYDVKM. Trimming stripped 7 bases from V and 0 bases from J, with 16 bases between. This CDR3 has 15 amino acids.

This sequence joins TRBV6-1 and TRBJ2-5, with 10 bases identical to TRBD2. V was pared by 4 bases and J by 5 bases, with 13 bases of the junction left unmatched. This CDR3 has 17 amino acids. Germline CDR1 is MNHNS and CDR2 is SASEGT. CDR3 sequence reads: CASSGLPGTSDDETQYF. DNA of the CDR3: TGTGCCAGCAGTGGCCTACCTGGGACTAGCGACGACGAGACCCAGTACTTC.

The chain joins TRBV19 to TRBJ2-1; TRBD1 might be the D (5 bases). Germline assignment: CDR1 LNHDA and CDR2 SQIVND (reference sequence). Between the trimmed V and J ends, which lost 3 bases and 3 bases, there was a span of 6 bases. The CDR3 is 13 residues long. The CDR3 region has the DNA TGTGCCAGTAGTATCCAGGGCTACAATGAGCAGTTCTTC. Amino acids: CASSIQGYNEQFF.

The gene calls are TRBV9 and TRBJ1-1; a weak D match, TRBD1 (6 bases). Germline CDR1 SGDLS, CDR2 YYNGEE. V was clipped by 4 bases and J by 3 bases, with 16 bases between them. This CDR3 is 15 amino acids long. The CDR3 nucleotides are TGTGCCAGCAGCACCGACGGGGGGGCGTACACTGAAGCTTTCTTT. This sequence encodes CASSTDGGAYTEAFF.

This chain links TRBV4-2 with TRBJ1-1; D unresolved. Germline V CDR1 and CDR2: LGHNA, YNFKEQ. V shed 5 bases and J shed 1 base, with 11 bases lying between them. The length of the CDR3 is 14 residues. The CDR3 DNA reads TGTGCCAGCAGCGTCCGGGGATCGAACACTGAAGCTTTCTTT. Translated: CASSVRGSNTEAFF.

The genes are TRBV19 and TRBJ2-7; D is undetermined. CDR3 length: 15 amino acids. Germline-derived CDR1 and CDR2 are LNHDA and SQIVND (reference sequence). Trimming shortened V by 0 bases and J by 1 base, and 10 bases separated the two germline ends. In nucleotides, the CDR3 is TGTGCCAGTAGTATAGATTTCACTTTTTCCTACGAGCAGTACTTC. Its translation is CASSIDFTFSYEQYF.

The V gene is TRBV5-4, the J gene TRBJ1-1, with D possibly being TRBD1 (6 bases). The V end was cut by 2 bases, the J end by 6 bases, with 14 bases between. CDR1 SGHNT and CDR2 YYREEE come from the germline V gene (reference sequence). CDR3 length: 14 amino acids. In nucleotides, the CDR3 is TGTGCCAGCAGCTTCGGACAGCCGGGCGCTGAAGCTTTCTTT. Protein: CASSFGQPGAEAFF.

A single count supports this clone. V gene TRBV10-3 combines with J gene TRBJ2-1; D gene unclear. The CDR3 loop spans 12 amino acids. The V end was cut by 4 bases, the J end by 7 bases, with 8 bases between. The V gene's germline CDR1 is ENHRY and CDR2 SYGVKD. CDR3 DNA sequence: TGTGCCATCAGTGTCTCCGCGAATGAGCAGTTCTTC. Residues: CAISVSANEQFF.

The chain carries TRBV5-1 and TRBJ2-1; no reliable D call. V was clipped by 2 bases and J by 0 bases, with 9 bases between them. This CDR3 spans 15 amino acids. Germline V lookup: CDR1 SGHRS, CDR2 YFSETQ. The CDR3 is CASSFLADSYNEQFF. The CDR3 nucleotides read TGCGCCAGCAGCTTTTTAGCAGACTCCTACAATGAGCAGTTCTTC.

The chain is built from TRBV28 and TRBJ1-1; unclear D gene. Germline V gives CDR1 MDHEN, CDR2 SYDVKM. Trimming stripped 5 bases from V and 7 bases from J, with 8 bases between. The CDR3 runs to 11 residues. The CDR3 protein is CASSALDEAFF. The CDR3 coding sequence is TGTGCCAGCAGTGCGCTAGATGAAGCTTTCTTT.

The rearrangement joins TRBV27 to TRBJ1-1; the D gene is possibly TRBD1 (6 bases). V was clipped by 3 bases and J by 3 bases, with 11 bases between them. The CDR3 runs to 14 residues. The germline CDR1 and CDR2 sequences are MNHEY and SMNVEV (reference sequence). CDR3 sequence (DNA): TGTGCCAGCAGTTTCCACGAGGGGGACACTGAAGCTTTCTTT. This translates into CASSFHEGDTEAFF.

Only one count was recorded for this clone. The CDR3 nucleotides read TGTGCCAGAAGCCCACTAGCGGGAGGGATTACTAGCACAGATACGCAGTATTTT. It specifies CARSPLAGGITSTDTQYF. The chain couples TRBV5-3 to TRBJ2-3; 13 bases match TRBD2. TRBV5-3 is reported as an ORF; its role is uncertain. The CDR3 loop spans 18 amino acids. V shed 4 bases and J 0 bases; nucleotides not matched to a gene: 8.

The chain joins TRBV28 to TRBJ1-2; no clear D gene. CDR1 and CDR2 (germline): MDHEN, SYDVKM. The germline V and J ends were trimmed by 3 bases and 6 bases, with 20 bases remaining between them. CDR3 size: 16 residues. The CDR3 nucleotides read TGTGCCAGCAGTTTTCTCGCTGGGGAGAGGGTTGATGGCTACACCTTC. Amino acids: CASSFLAGERVDGYTF.

The chain joins TRBV6-1 to TRBJ2-5; 9 bases align to TRBD2. Trimming removed 3 bases from V and 4 bases from J; junction bases left unmatched: 15. Germline CDR1 reads MNHNS; CDR2 reads SASEGT. The CDR3 loop spans 18 amino acids. In DNA, the CDR3 is TGTGCCAGCAGTGATCCGGGACTAGCTGGGGTTGGGCGAGAGACCCAGTACTTC. It translates to CASSDPGLAGVGRETQYF.

The CDR3 reads CASSPDSARTDTQYF. The CDR3 bases are TGTGCCAGCAGTCCGGACAGTGCCCGCACAGATACGCAGTATTTT. The chain has TRBV28 and TRBJ2-3; D perhaps matches TRBD1 (6 bases). Trimming removed 5 bases from V and 1 base from J, with 13 bases in between. This CDR3 contains 15 residues. CDR1 and CDR2 from the germline V gene are MDHEN and SYDVKM.

The V and J genes are TRBV6-1 and TRBJ1-2; no reliable D call. Trimming shortened V by 6 bases and J by 5 bases, and 19 bases separated the two germline ends. Germline CDR1 and CDR2: MNHNS and SASEGT. The CDR3 runs to 15 residues. The CDR3: CASRILLGGPYGYTF. The CDR3 bases are TGTGCCAGCAGAATACTCCTGGGCGGGCCGTATGGCTACACCTTC.

The chain employs TRBV4-1 and TRBJ1-1, with a possible D match to TRBD1 (5 bases). The V gene's germline CDR1 is MGHRA and CDR2 YSYEKL. The V end was cut by 1 base, the J end by 3 bases, with 9 bases between. The CDR3 extends over 14 amino acids. CDR3 in amino acids: CASSQGQSDTEAFF. CDR3 coding DNA: TGCGCCAGCAGCCAAGGACAGTCGGACACTGAAGCTTTCTTT.